A selection of T cell receptor beta chains follows, all from one sample in a study of cytomegalovirus exposure and HLA in healthy donors. Measured with immunoSEQ multiplex PCR; TCRdb has only the in-frame clones, and not every one. The sample lists approximately 100,000 clones, approximately 77% occurring once. The sample consisted of PBMCs. Receptors were obtained from a male donor in good health and CMV-seropositive. The CDR3 runs from the conserved cysteine through the conserved F or W. D genes are given only for firm matches. For some rows the clone size is stated as once, few or many, or as a class when expanded; others skip it.

>TRBJ1-2|TRBV6-1|NA|NA
CASSEWSDSGYGYTF
TGTGCCAGCAGTGAATGGAGCGACAGTGGCTATGGCTACACCTTC
>TRBJ2-7|TRBV19|TRBD2|few
CASTPGTSRGEQYF
TGTGCCAGTACCCCTGGGACTAGCCGAGGCGAGCAGTACTTC
>TRBJ2-7|TRBV11-3|NA|NA
CASSSKRQGGSYEQYF
TGTGCCAGCAGCTCCAAGAGGCAGGGAGGCTCCTACGAGCAGTACTTC
>TRBJ2-3|TRBV15|NA|NA
CATSRDFSGSTDTQYF
TGTGCCACCAGCAGAGACTTTAGCGGTAGCACAGATACGCAGTATTTT
>TRBJ1-4|TRBV4-1|NA|NA
CASSTRVGRINEKLFF
TGCGCCAGCAGCACGCGGGTCGGTCGGATTAATGAAAAACTGTTTTTT
>TRBJ1-1|TRBV9|NA|NA
CASSVGGWNTEAFF
TGTGCCAGCAGCGTTGGGGGGTGGAACACTGAAGCTTTCTTT
>TRBJ1-6|TRBV2|TRBD1|NA
CAILAGRTGLTDNSPLHF
TGTGCCATCCTTGCCGGCCGGACAGGGTTAACGGATAATTCACCCCTCCACTTT
>TRBJ1-2|TRBV30|NA|NA
CAWGAHGYTF
TGTGCCTGGGGGGCTCATGGCTACACCTTC
>TRBJ2-1|TRBV7-9|NA|NA
CASSLSGPRDEQFF
TGTGCCAGCAGCTTGAGCGGGCCAAGGGATGAGCAGTTCTTC
>TRBJ1-4|TRBV7-9|TRBD1|few
CASSLGTGVLFF
TGTGCCAGCAGCTTAGGCACAGGGGTACTGTTTTTT
>TRBJ1-4|TRBV6-1|TRBD1|NA
CASSGGQENEKLFF
TGTGCCAGCAGTGGGGGACAGGAGAATGAAAAACTGTTTTTT
>TRBJ2-2|TRBV25-1|NA|NA
CASSEGGYYTGELFF
TGTGCCAGCAGTGAAGGAGGGTACTACACCGGGGAGCTGTTTTTT
>TRBJ1-3|TRBV27|NA|NA
CASSSAQGLHPGNTIYF
TGTGCCAGCAGTTCGGCCCAGGGGTTACATCCTGGAAACACCATATATTTT
>TRBJ1-4|TRBV29-1|NA|few
CSVGGVANEKLFF
TGCAGCGTAGGCGGGGTGGCTAATGAAAAACTGTTTTTT
>TRBJ2-5|TRBV15|NA|NA
CATSRDGVTQYF
TGTGCCACCAGCAGAGATGGAGTGACCCAGTACTTC